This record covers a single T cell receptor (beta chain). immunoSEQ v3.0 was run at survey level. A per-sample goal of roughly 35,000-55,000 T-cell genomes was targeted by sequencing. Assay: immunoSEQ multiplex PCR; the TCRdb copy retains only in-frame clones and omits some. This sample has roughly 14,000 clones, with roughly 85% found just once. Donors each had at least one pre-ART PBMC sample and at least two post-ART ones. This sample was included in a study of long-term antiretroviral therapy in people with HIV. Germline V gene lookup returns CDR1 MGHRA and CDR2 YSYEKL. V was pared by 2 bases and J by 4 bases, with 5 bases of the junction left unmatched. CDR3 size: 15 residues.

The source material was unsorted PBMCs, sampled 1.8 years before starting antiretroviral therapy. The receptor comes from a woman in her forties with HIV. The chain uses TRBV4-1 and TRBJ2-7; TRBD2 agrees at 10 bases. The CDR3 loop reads CASSQRTSGSYEQYF. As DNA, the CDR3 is TGCGCCAGCAGCCAAAGGACTAGCGGCTCTTACGAGCAGTACTTC.